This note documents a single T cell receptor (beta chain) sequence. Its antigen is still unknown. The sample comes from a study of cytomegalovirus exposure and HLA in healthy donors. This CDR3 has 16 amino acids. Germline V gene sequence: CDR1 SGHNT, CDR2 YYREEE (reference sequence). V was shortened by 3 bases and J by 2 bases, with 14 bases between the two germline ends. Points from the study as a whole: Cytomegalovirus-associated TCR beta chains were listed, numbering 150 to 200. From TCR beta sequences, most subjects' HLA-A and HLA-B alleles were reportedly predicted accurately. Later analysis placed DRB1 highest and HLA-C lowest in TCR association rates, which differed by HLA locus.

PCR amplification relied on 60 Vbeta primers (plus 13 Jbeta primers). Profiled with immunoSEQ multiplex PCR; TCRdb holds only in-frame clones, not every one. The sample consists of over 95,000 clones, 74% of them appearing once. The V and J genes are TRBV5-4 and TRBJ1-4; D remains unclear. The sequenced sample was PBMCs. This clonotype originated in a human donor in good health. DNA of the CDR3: TGTGCCAGCAGCTCCGAACCAGGCGCGACTAATGAAAAACTGTTTTTT. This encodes CASSSEPGATNEKLFF.